The 27 T cell receptor beta chains listed next were all sequenced from one sample in a study of cytomegalovirus exposure and HLA in healthy donors. The PCR employed 60 Vbeta primers together with 13 Jbeta primers. Sequenced by immunoSEQ multiplex PCR; TCRdb stores in-frame clones only, minus some. The table shows about 140,000 clones, with around three quarters occurring only once. Sequenced: PBMCs. Every receptor here comes from a man aged 25 to 45 in good health and CMV-seronegative.

This clone was picked up many times. CDR3 nucleotide sequence: TGTGCCAGCAGTTCTGGACACTCGCCCGAGCAGTACTTC. Its translation is CASSSGHSPEQYF. The V gene is TRBV28, the J gene TRBJ2-7, with D possibly being TRBD1 (5 bases). Germline loops: CDR1 MDHEN, CDR2 SYDVKM. This CDR3 is built from 13 residues. Deletions cut 4 bases from V and 6 bases from J, with 13 bases between. The whole variable domain, filled in from reference TRBV28 and TRBJ2-7, reads DVKVTQSSRYLVKRTGEKVFLECVQDMDHENMFWYRQDPGLGLRLIYFSYDVKMKEKGDIPEGYSVSREKKERFSLILESASTNQTSMYLCASSSGHSPEQYFGPGTRLTVT.

This sequence joins TRBV5-1 and TRBJ2-2; D perhaps matches TRBD2 (6 bases). V was cut by 2 bases and J by 4 bases, with 9 bases left in between. Germline CDR1 is SGHRS and CDR2 is YFSETQ. The CDR3 totals 14 residues. The CDR3 reads CASSFGGTTGELFF. The CDR3 DNA sequence: TGCGCCAGCAGCTTCGGGGGAACCACCGGGGAGCTGTTTTTT.

The rearrangement links TRBV10-3 to TRBJ2-7; perhaps TRBD1 as D (6 bases). V was cut by 6 bases and J by 2 bases, with 17 bases left in between. There are 15 residues in the CDR3. Germline V CDR1 and CDR2: ENHRY, SYGVKD. CDR3 residues: CAIRRSGDITYEQYF. CDR3 sequence (DNA): TGTGCCATCAGACGGTCAGGGGATATCACCTACGAGCAGTACTTC.

The chain combines TRBV5-1 with TRBJ1-6, with TRBD1 as a possible D gene (5 bases). CDR1 and CDR2 from the germline V gene are SGHRS and YFSETQ. This CDR3 has 14 amino acids. V was cut by 4 bases and J by 8 bases, with 13 bases left in between. The CDR3, as DNA: TGCGCCAGCAGCCAGGAAGCGGGACATTCACCCCTCCACTTT. It encodes CASSQEAGHSPLHF.

CDR3 in amino acids: CASGEDVVRNEKLFF. The CDR3 coding sequence is TGTGCCAGCGGGGAAGATGTGGTTCGGAATGAAAAACTGTTTTTT. The chain carries TRBV6-1 and TRBJ1-4; D unresolved. V gave up 8 bases and J gave up 5 bases, with 18 bases separating them. This CDR3 has 15 residues. Germline V gene data show CDR1 as MNHNS and CDR2 as SASEGT.

The rearrangement links TRBV18 to TRBJ2-5, with D unclear. The CDR3 consists of 14 residues. V shed 0 bases and J shed 5 bases, with 10 bases lying between them. The V gene's germline CDR1 is KGHSH and CDR2 LQKENI. CDR3 in amino acids: CASSPPGYEETQYF. The CDR3 DNA sequence: TGTGCCAGCTCACCACCCGGGTATGAGGAGACCCAGTACTTC.

This chain joins TRBV15 and TRBJ2-7, with D possibly TRBD2 on 6 matching bases. V was trimmed by 4 bases and J by 4 bases, leaving 17 bases between them. Looked up from germline, CDR1 is LNHNV and CDR2 is YYDKDF (reference sequence). The CDR3 has 15 residues. CDR3 sequence: CATSKGTDPRYEQYF. CDR3 DNA sequence: TGTGCCACCAGCAAAGGGACTGACCCACGATACGAGCAGTACTTC. Using reference TRBV15 and TRBJ2-7 for the parts outside the CDR3, the full variable domain is DAMVIQNPRYQVTQFGKPVTLSCSQTLNHNVMYWYQQKSSQAPKLLFHYYDKDFNNEADTPDNFQSRRPNTSFCFLDIRSPGLGDTAMYLCATSKGTDPRYEQYFGPGTRLTVT.

The chain has TRBV18 and TRBJ2-3; 14 nucleotides line up with TRBD2. V was pared by 3 bases and J by 2 bases, with 13 bases of the junction left unmatched. The germline CDR1 and CDR2 sequences are KGHSH and LQKENI. The CDR3 contains 20 residues. The CDR3, as DNA: TGTGCCAGCTCACCCCGCCCCGGGACTAGCGGGAGCTTCCCCACAGATACGCAGTATTTT. Its translation: CASSPRPGTSGSFPTDTQYF.

The chain links TRBV5-1 to TRBJ1-4; 12 bases map to TRBD1. V shed 4 bases, J shed 7 bases, and the junction held 5 bases outside the gene matches. The CDR3 contains 15 residues. Per germline, CDR1 SGHRS and CDR2 YFSETQ. CDR3 residues: CASSGGTGGGEKLFF. The CDR3 DNA reads TGCGCCAGCAGCGGGGGGACAGGGGGCGGTGAAAAACTGTTTTTT.

Only one count was recorded for this clone. The chain links TRBV7-6 to TRBJ2-1, with D perhaps matching TRBD2 (6 bases). CDR1 is SGHVS, CDR2 FNYEAQ, per germline. CDR3 length equals 17 residues. Trimming shortened V by 2 bases and J by 6 bases, and 20 bases separated the two germline ends. DNA of the CDR3: TGTGCCAGCAGCTTAAGAATAGGTCGTGCGGGAAGCAATGAGCAGTTCTTC. Residues: CASSLRIGRAGSNEQFF.

V usage is TRBV19 and J usage is TRBJ2-5; 8 bases line up with TRBD2. Trimming took 7 bases from V and 5 from J; bases not matched to a gene: 15. CDR3 length equals 16 residues. Per the germline V gene, CDR1 is LNHDA and CDR2 is SQIVND (reference sequence). CDR3 amino acids: CASMSVAGGPGETQYF. For the CDR3, the DNA is TGTGCCAGTATGAGTGTCGCGGGGGGCCCGGGGGAGACCCAGTACTTC. Filled out from reference TRBV19 and TRBJ2-5, the complete variable domain reads DGGITQSPKYLFRKEGQNVTLSCEQNLNHDAMYWYRQDPGQGLRLIYYSQIVNDFQKGDIAEGYSVSREKKESFPLTVTSAQKNPTAFYLCASMSVAGGPGETQYFGPGTRLLVL.

The CDR3 here is CATSRGGNGPSSYNSPLHF. The CDR3 bases are TGTGCCACCAGCAGGGGGGGTAACGGGCCTAGCTCCTATAATTCACCCCTCCACTTT. The chain links TRBV15 to TRBJ1-6; tentatively, D is TRBD1 (5 bases). In germline, CDR1 is LNHNV, CDR2 YYDKDF (reference sequence). The CDR3 consists of 19 residues. V was shortened by 3 bases and J by 0 bases, with 18 bases between the two germline ends.

The chain has TRBV2 and TRBJ2-7, with a tentative D call TRBD2 (7 bases). V dropped 7 bases and J dropped 3 bases, with 16 bases sitting between them. Germline V gives CDR1 SNHLY, CDR2 FYNNEI. This CDR3 is 14 amino acids long. In DNA, the CDR3 is TGTGCCAGCACGCTACGGGGGGCCGGCTACGAGCAGTACTTC. This translates into CASTLRGAGYEQYF.

The genes are TRBV9 and TRBJ2-1; D unclear. Trimming removed 4 bases from V and 8 bases from J, with 19 bases in between. The CDR3 totals 15 residues. Germline V lookup: CDR1 SGDLS, CDR2 YYNGEE. The CDR3 DNA is TGTGCCAGCAGCTCAACCCCCCTACAGTGGGATGAGCAGTTCTTC. Protein product: CASSSTPLQWDEQFF.

V is TRBV10-3 and J is TRBJ2-7, with 7 bases lining up with TRBD1. The CDR3 is 15 residues long. CDR1 is ENHRY and CDR2 is SYGVKD in the germline V gene. V was pared by 2 bases and J by 0 bases, with 4 bases of the junction left unmatched. CDR3 coding DNA: TGTGCCATCAGTGAGGTAGGGGGCGGCTCCTACGAGCAGTACTTC. Residues: CAISEVGGGSYEQYF.

The chain is built from TRBV29-1 and TRBJ2-1; the match to TRBD2 covers 8 bases. V lost 5 bases to trimming and J lost 6 bases; unmatched junction nucleotides: 6. The CDR3 totals 13 residues. Germline V gives CDR1 SQVTM, CDR2 ANQGSEA. The DNA of the CDR3 is TGCAGCGTTCGAAAGACTAGCGTCAATGAGCAGTTCTTC. Amino acid sequence: CSVRKTSVNEQFF.

In this sample, this clone turned up a few times. This chain joins TRBV7-2 and TRBJ2-1; 10 bases fit TRBD2. Trimming at V came to 0 bases and at J to 10 bases, leaving 6 bases not matched to a gene. The CDR3 has 15 residues. The V gene's germline CDR1 is SGHTA and CDR2 FQGNSA. The CDR3 protein is CASSLAAGGNPEQFF. For the CDR3, the DNA is TGTGCCAGCAGCTTAGCAGCGGGAGGGAATCCGGAGCAGTTCTTC.

The V call is TRBV6-5, the J call TRBJ2-1, with TRBD2 matching 12 bases. The ends lost 5 bases at V and 5 bases at J; junction bases unmatched: 4. Germline CDR1 is MNHEY and CDR2 is SVGAGI. There are 15 residues in the CDR3. The CDR3 DNA is TGTGCCAGCAGTCAGCTAGCGGGGGGGCACAATGAGCAGTTCTTC. Amino acids: CASSQLAGGHNEQFF.

This chain uses TRBV4-1 with TRBJ1-6; no definite D call. There are 15 residues in the CDR3. V lost 0 bases, J lost 8 bases, and 11 bases lay in between. CDR1 is MGHRA, CDR2 YSYEKL, per germline. The CDR3 DNA sequence: TGCGCCAGCAGCCAAGACCGCGACGGGGATTCACCCCTCCACTTT. Translating gives CASSQDRDGDSPLHF.

This chain connects TRBV27 to TRBJ2-1; the match to TRBD2 covers 10 bases. This CDR3 has 14 residues. Trimming cost V 6 bases and J 7 bases; bases outside gene matches: 6. Germline V lookup: CDR1 MNHEY, CDR2 SMNVEV (reference sequence). CDR3 nucleotides: TGTGCCAGCAGGCAAGCGGGGGGGGCAAATGAGCAGTTCTTC. Translating gives CASRQAGGANEQFF.

The chain has TRBV7-9 and TRBJ2-7, with 8 bases fitting TRBD1. V gave up 4 bases and J gave up 3 bases; unmatched junction bases: 8. Germline V gives CDR1 SEHNR, CDR2 FQNEAQ (reference sequence). CDR3 size: 15 residues. Written as DNA, the CDR3 is TGTGCCAGCAGCTCGGACAGGGTGTTCCGCTACGAGCAGTACTTC. Translating gives CASSSDRVFRYEQYF.

In the case of this clone: This specimen includes other DNA sequences encoding the same CDR3. The CDR3 DNA is TGCGCCAGCAGCTTGGGGACAGGGGGGACTGAAGCTTTCTTT. Protein sequence: CASSLGTGGTEAFF. The chain carries TRBV5-1 and TRBJ1-1, with TRBD1 matching 10 bases. Germline V gene sequence: CDR1 SGHRS, CDR2 YFSETQ. The CDR3 spans 14 residues. V dropped 0 bases and J dropped 5; count of bases not matched to a gene: 1.

The chain uses TRBV4-1 and TRBJ2-3; D possibly corresponds to TRBD1 (5 bases). This CDR3 comprises 17 residues. V shed 2 bases and J shed 0 bases, with 15 bases lying between them. CDR1 MGHRA and CDR2 YSYEKL come from the germline V gene. The CDR3 bases are TGCGCCAGCAGCCAAAACCCAGGGCTGAGGAGCACAGATACGCAGTATTTT. This sequence encodes CASSQNPGLRSTDTQYF.

The rearrangement uses TRBV27 and TRBJ2-5, with TRBD2 matching 9 bases. Trimming cost V 8 bases and J 4 bases; bases outside gene matches: 8. The CDR3 runs 14 residues. Germline V gene sequence: CDR1 MNHEY, CDR2 SMNVEV (reference sequence). CDR3 DNA: TGTGCCAGCCGGGGTAGCGGGAGCGGAGAGACCCAGTACTTC. Amino acid sequence: CASRGSGSGETQYF.

The table lists this clone with a few counts. The gene calls are TRBV6-5 and TRBJ2-7, with D maybe TRBD2 (7 bases). This CDR3 has 14 residues. Germline V gives CDR1 MNHEY, CDR2 SVGAGI. The ends were cut back, 6 bases at V and 6 bases at J, with 18 bases in the middle. The CDR3 here is CASRTGRDPLEQYF. CDR3 sequence (DNA): TGTGCCAGCAGAACAGGGAGGGATCCTCTCGAGCAGTACTTC.

J is TRBJ2-3 and V is TRBV5-1; D is possibly TRBD2 (6 bases). Trimming left V 3 bases short and J 4 bases short, with 12 bases between. This CDR3 contains 14 residues. Germline V gene data show CDR1 as SGHRS and CDR2 as YFSETQ. CDR3 in amino acids: CASSWREVADTQYF. The CDR3 DNA reads as TGCGCCAGCAGCTGGAGGGAGGTGGCAGATACGCAGTATTTT.

The gene calls are TRBV5-1 and TRBJ1-2; D is uncertain. CDR3 length: 15 amino acids. Germline CDR1 and CDR2: SGHRS and YFSETQ. Trimming took off 3 bases at V and 4 bases at J, with 16 bases between the two ends. CDR3: CASSSRSGLSYGYTF. As DNA, the CDR3 is TGCGCCAGCAGCTCACGATCAGGACTGTCCTATGGCTACACCTTC.